The 5 T cell receptor beta chains below all came from one sample that was sequenced in a study of CD8 T cells in Susac syndrome. RNA was extracted with the RNeasy kit, and a quantity of roughly 0.45 to 1 ug was reverse transcribed using random hexamers. MiXCR was run by TCRdb on the immunoSEQ multiplex PCR reads, yielding one entry per CDR3 protein. The sample consists of 170,000 or so distinct CDR3 sequences, around 94% of them appearing once. Input material: CD4+ T cells from PBMCs. These receptors all come from a human donor with Susac syndrome.

This chain uses TRBV9 with TRBJ2-3; the D gene is possibly TRBD2 (5 bases). V was cut by 0 bases and J by 3 bases, with 17 bases left in between. CDR1 and CDR2 (germline): SGDLS, YYNGEE. The CDR3 has 17 residues. The CDR3 spells CASSVDYRPGITDTQYF. The CDR3 nucleotides are TGTGCCAGCAGCGTAGATTATCGTCCGGGGATAACAGATACGCAGTATTTT.

The chain carries TRBV29-1 and TRBJ1-3; D may be TRBD1 (5 bases). V lost 3 bases and J 2 bases, leaving 8 bases between the germline ends. Germline V CDR1 and CDR2: SQVTM, ANQGSEA. The CDR3 has 13 amino acids. CDR3 in amino acids: CSVEGTPGNTIYF. The DNA for the CDR3 is TGCAGCGTTGAGGGGACTCCTGGAAACACCATATATTTT. The full variable domain, completed using reference TRBV29-1 and TRBJ1-3, is SAVISQKPSRDICQRGTSLTIQCQVDSQVTMMFWYRQQPGQSLTLIATANQGSEATYESGFVIDKFPISRPNLTFSTLTVSNMSPEDSSIYLCSVEGTPGNTIYFGEGSWLTVV.

V and J are TRBV4-2 and TRBJ2-3; 10 nucleotides line up with TRBD1. V lost 0 bases, J lost 4 bases, and 10 bases stayed unmatched. The germline gives CDR1 LGHNA, CDR2 YNFKEQ. CDR3 length: 18 amino acids. The CDR3: CASSQERDRGMVADTQYF. The DNA for the CDR3 is TGTGCCAGCAGCCAAGAGAGGGACAGGGGAATGGTGGCAGATACGCAGTATTTT.

The chain links TRBV4-2 to TRBJ1-2; D is uncertain. CDR1 and CDR2 (germline): LGHNA, YNFKEQ. CDR3 length: 13 amino acids. V was clipped by 0 bases and J by 2 bases, with 4 bases between them. CDR3 residues: CASSQDLNYGYTF. In DNA form, the CDR3 reads TGTGCCAGCAGCCAAGACCTAAACTATGGCTACACCTTC.

The chain couples TRBV5-6 to TRBJ2-3, with TRBD1 matching 7 bases. This CDR3 comprises 14 residues. Unmatched junction bases numbered 9, after V lost 5 bases and J lost 6 bases. Germline lookup yields CDR1 SGHDT and CDR2 YYEEEE. CDR3 loop: CASRPSTGADTQYF. CDR3 DNA: TGTGCCAGCAGACCCAGTACAGGGGCGGATACGCAGTATTTT.